The source of this T cell receptor beta chain is a study of cytomegalovirus exposure and HLA in healthy donors. Study conclusions and caveats: Researchers left out some V segments, among them TRBV6-2 and TRBV6-3, as indistinguishable. Links to common viral pathogens appeared, in a later analysis, for several of the most significant clusters. Only CMV serostatus was available as immune exposure information. The CMV antigen specificity of three CMV-associated chains was confirmed through in vitro analysis.

Comment on this clone: What it binds is unknown.

The germline gives CDR1 PRHDT, CDR2 FYEKMQ (reference sequence). CDR3 length equals 12 residues. V was clipped by 0 bases and J by 6 bases, with 5 bases between them. The PCR had 60 Vbeta and 13 Jbeta primers. Using immunoSEQ multiplex PCR, the repertoire was profiled, and TCRdb retains in-frame clones only, with some absent. Here the sample table reports fewer than 60,000 clones. Material: PBMCs. This receptor was identified in a woman between 40 and 50 years old in good health and CMV-seronegative. The chain combines TRBV13 with TRBJ1-2, with D perhaps matching TRBD1 (5 bases). The CDR3: CASSLGGDGYTF. CDR3 sequence (DNA): TGTGCCAGCAGCTTAGGAGGGGATGGCTACACCTTC.